This T cell receptor beta chain was recorded in a study of immune cell composition in non-small cell lung cancer. The study, taken as a whole, reports: Tumour-associated clones >0.5% occurred in 25% to 40% of adenocarcinomas, about three quarters of squamous.

Of note for this clone: The antigen remains undetermined.

The CDR3 runs to 15 residues. Germline V lookup: CDR1 SGHKS, CDR2 YYEKEE (reference sequence). After removal of 1 base from V and 3 bases from J, the junction contained 6 bases not matched to a gene. TCRdb's table, derived via immunoSEQ multiplex PCR, lists solely in-frame clones and lacks some. The profile shows about 8,000 clones, 75% to 85% of them singletons. The chain carries TRBV5-5 and TRBJ1-2; 7 bases fit TRBD1. The sequence was collected from a human donor with non-small cell lung cancer. The specimen sequenced was lung tumor tissue. Written as DNA, the CDR3 is TGTGCCAGCAGCTTGTCCGGGACAGCCCACTATGGCTACACCTTC. It specifies CASSLSGTAHYGYTF.